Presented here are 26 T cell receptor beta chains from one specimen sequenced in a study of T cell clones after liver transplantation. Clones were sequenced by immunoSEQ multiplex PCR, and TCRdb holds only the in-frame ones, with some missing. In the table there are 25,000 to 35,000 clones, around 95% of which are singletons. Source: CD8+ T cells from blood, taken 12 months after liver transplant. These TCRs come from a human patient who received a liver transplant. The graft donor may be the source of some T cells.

The CDR3 loop is CASSHQGFSHYEQYF. The CDR3 coding sequence is TGTGCCAGCAGCCATCAGGGTTTTTCCCACTACGAGCAGTACTTC. The V and J genes are TRBV27 and TRBJ2-7, with D maybe TRBD1 (5 bases). V shed 6 bases and J shed 3 bases, with 18 bases lying between them. CDR1 and CDR2 from the germline V gene are MNHEY and SMNVEV (reference sequence). The CDR3 is 15 residues long.

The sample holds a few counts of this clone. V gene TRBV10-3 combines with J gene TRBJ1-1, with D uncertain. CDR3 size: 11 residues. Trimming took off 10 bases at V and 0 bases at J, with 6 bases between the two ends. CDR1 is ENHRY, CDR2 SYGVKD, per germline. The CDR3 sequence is CATAVNTEAFF. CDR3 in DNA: TGTGCCACCGCGGTGAACACTGAAGCTTTCTTT.

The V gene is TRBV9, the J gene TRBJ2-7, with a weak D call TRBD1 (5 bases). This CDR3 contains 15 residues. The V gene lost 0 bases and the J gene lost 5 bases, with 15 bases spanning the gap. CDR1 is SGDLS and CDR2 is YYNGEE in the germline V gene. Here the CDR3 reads CASSVGQGLVDEQYF. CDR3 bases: TGTGCCAGCAGCGTAGGTCAGGGCCTCGTGGACGAGCAGTACTTC. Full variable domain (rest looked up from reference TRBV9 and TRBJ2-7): DSGVTQTPKHLITATGQRVTLRCSPRSGDLSVYWYQQSLDQGLQFLIQYYNGEERAKGNILERFSAQQFPDLHSELNLSSLELGDSALYFCASSVGQGLVDEQYFGPGTRLTVT.

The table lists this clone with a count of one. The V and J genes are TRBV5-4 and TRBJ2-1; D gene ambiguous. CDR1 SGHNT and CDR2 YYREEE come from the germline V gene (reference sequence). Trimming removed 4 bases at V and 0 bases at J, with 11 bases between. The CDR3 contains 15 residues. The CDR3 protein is CASSPERSSYNEQFF. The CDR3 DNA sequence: TGTGCCAGCAGCCCCGAAAGGAGCTCCTACAATGAGCAGTTCTTC.

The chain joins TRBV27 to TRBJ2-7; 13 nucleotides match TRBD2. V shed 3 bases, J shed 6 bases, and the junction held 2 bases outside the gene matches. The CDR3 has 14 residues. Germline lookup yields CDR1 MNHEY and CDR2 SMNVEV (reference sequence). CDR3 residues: CASSFGLAGVEQYF. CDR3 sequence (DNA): TGTGCCAGCAGTTTCGGACTAGCGGGAGTCGAGCAGTACTTC.

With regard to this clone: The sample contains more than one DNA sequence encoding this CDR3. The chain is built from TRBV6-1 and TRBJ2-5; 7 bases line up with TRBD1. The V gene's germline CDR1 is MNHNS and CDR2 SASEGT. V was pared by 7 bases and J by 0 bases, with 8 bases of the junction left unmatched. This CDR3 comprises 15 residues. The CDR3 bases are TGTGCCAGCAAATCTTACAGGGGTAACCAAGAGACCCAGTACTTC. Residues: CASKSYRGNQETQYF.

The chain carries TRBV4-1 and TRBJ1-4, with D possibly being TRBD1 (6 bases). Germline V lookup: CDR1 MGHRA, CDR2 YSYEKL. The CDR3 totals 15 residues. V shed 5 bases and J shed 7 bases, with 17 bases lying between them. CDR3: CASSASPAGAEKLFF. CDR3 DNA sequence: TGCGCCAGCAGCGCCTCCCCTGCAGGGGCTGAAAAACTGTTTTTT.

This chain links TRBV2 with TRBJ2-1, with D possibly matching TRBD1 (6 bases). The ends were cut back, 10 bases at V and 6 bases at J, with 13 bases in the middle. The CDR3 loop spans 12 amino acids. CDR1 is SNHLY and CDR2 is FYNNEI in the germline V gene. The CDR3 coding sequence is TGTGCCACCCAGGGGCGGGTCAATGAGCAGTTCTTC. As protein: CATQGRVNEQFF.

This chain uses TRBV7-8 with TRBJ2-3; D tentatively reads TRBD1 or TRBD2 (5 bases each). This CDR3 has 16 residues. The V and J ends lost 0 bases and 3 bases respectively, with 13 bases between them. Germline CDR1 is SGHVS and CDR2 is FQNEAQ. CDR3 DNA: TGTGCCAGCAGCTTAGCCAGTTGGGGGAGAACAGATACGCAGTATTTT. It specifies CASSLASWGRTDTQYF.

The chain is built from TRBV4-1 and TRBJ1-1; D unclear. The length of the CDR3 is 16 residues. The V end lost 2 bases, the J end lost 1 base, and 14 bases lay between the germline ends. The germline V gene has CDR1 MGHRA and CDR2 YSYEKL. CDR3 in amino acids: CASSQWRSASNTEAFF. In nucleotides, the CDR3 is TGCGCCAGCAGCCAATGGAGGTCAGCGTCGAACACTGAAGCTTTCTTT.

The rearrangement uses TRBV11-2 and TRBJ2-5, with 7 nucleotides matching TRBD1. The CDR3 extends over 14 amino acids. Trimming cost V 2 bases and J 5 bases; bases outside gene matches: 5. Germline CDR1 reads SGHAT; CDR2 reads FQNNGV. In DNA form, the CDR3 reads TGTGCCAGCAGCTTATCCCCAGGGGGTGAGACCCAGTACTTC. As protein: CASSLSPGGETQYF. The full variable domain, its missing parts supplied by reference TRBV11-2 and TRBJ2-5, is EAGVAQSPRYKIIEKRQSVAFWCNPISGHATLYWYQQILGQGPKLLIQFQNNGVVDDSQLPKDRFSAERLKGVDSTLKIQPAKLEDSAVYLCASSLSPGGETQYFGPGTRLLVL.

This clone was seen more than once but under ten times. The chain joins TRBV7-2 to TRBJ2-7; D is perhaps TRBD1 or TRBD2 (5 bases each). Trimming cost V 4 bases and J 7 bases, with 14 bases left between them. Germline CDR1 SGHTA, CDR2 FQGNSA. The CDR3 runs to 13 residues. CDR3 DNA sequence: TGTGCCAGCAGCTCGCCCGACAGAGGGGAGCAGTACTTC. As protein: CASSSPDRGEQYF.

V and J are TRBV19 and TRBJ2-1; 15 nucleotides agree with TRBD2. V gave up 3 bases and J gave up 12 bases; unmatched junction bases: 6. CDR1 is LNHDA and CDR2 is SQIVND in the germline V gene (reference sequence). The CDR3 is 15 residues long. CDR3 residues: CASSMWTSGRVGQFF. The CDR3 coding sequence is TGTGCCAGTAGTATGTGGACTAGCGGGAGGGTCGGGCAGTTCTTC.

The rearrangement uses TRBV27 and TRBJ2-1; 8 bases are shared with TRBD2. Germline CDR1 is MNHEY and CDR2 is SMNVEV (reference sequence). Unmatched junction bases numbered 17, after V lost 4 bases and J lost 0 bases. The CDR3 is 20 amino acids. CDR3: CASSWRGLRPGLGSYNEQFF. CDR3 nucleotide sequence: TGTGCCAGCAGTTGGCGGGGATTACGACCGGGACTAGGCTCCTACAATGAGCAGTTCTTC.

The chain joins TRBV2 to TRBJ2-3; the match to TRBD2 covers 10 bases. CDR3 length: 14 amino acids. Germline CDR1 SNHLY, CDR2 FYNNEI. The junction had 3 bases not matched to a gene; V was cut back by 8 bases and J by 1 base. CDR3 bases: TGTGCCAGCCCCCTAGCGGGAGGCACAGATACGCAGTATTTT. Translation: CASPLAGGTDTQYF.

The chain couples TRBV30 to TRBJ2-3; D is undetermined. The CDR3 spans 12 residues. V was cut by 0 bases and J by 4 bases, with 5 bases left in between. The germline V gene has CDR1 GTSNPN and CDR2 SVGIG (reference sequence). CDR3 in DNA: TGTGCCTGGAGTGTATCGGCAGATACGCAGTATTTT. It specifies CAWSVSADTQYF.

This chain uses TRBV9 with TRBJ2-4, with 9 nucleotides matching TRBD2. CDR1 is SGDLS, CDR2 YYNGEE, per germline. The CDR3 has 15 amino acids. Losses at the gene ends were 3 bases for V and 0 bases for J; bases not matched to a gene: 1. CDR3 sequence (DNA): TGTGCCAGCAGCGATAGCGGGGGAGCCAAAAACATTCAGTACTTC. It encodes CASSDSGGAKNIQYF.

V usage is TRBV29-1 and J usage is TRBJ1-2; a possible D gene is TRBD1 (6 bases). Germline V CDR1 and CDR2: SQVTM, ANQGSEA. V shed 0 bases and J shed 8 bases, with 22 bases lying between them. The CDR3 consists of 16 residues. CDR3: CSVEDDRGARLEGYTF. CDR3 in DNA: TGCAGCGTTGAAGATGACCGGGGGGCGCGGTTGGAGGGCTACACCTTC.

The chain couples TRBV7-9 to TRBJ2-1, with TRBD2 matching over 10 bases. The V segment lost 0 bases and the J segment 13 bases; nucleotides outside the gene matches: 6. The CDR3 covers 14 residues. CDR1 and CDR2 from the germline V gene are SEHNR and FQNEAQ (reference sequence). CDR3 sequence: CASSLAPSGRDQFF. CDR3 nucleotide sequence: TGTGCCAGCAGCTTAGCGCCAAGCGGGAGGGACCAGTTCTTC.

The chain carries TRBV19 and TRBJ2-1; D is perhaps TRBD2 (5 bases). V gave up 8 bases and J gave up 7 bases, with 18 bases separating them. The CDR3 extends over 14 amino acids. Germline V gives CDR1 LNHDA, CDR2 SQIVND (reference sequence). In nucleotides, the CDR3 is TGTGCCAGTGGTGGACTCGACTTATGGAATGAGCAGTTCTTC. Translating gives CASGGLDLWNEQFF. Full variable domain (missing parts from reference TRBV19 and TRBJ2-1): DGGITQSPKYLFRKEGQNVTLSCEQNLNHDAMYWYRQDPGQGLRLIYYSQIVNDFQKGDIAEGYSVSREKKESFPLTVTSAQKNPTAFYLCASGGLDLWNEQFFGPGTRLTVL.

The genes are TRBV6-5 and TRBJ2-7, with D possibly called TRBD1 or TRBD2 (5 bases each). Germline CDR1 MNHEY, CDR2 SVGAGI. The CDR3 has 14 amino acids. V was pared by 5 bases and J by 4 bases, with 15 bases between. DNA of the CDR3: TGTGCCAGCAGTCAATGGGGGTCCCCATACGAGCAGTACTTC. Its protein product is CASSQWGSPYEQYF.

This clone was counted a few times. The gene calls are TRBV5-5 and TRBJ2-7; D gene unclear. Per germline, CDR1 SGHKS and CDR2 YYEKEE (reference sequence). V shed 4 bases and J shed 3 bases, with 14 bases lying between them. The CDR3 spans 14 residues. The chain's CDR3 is CASSHRVGRYEQYF. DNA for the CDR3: TGTGCCAGCAGCCACCGGGTCGGGCGCTACGAGCAGTACTTC.

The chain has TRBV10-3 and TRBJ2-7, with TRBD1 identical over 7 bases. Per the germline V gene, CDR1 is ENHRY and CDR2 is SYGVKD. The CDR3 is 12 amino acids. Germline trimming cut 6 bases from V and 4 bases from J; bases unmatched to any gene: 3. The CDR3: CAIRKQGYEQYF. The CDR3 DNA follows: TGTGCCATCAGGAAACAGGGGTACGAGCAGTACTTC.

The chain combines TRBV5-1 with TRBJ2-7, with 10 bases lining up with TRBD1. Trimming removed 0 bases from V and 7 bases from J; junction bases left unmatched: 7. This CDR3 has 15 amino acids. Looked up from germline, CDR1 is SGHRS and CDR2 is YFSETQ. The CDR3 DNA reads TGCGCCAGCAGCTTGGCCGGGACAGGGGTGAGGGAGCAGTACTTC. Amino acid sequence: CASSLAGTGVREQYF.

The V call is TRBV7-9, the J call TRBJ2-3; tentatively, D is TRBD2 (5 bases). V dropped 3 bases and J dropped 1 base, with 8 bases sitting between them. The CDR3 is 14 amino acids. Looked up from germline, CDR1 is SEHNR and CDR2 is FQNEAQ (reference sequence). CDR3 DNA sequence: TGTGCCAGCAGCTTTCTGGGAGGCACAGATACGCAGTATTTT. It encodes CASSFLGGTDTQYF. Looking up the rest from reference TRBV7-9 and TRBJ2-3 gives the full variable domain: DTGVSQNPRHKITKRGQNVTFRCDPISEHNRLYWYRQTLGQGPEFLTYFQNEAQLEKSRLLSDRFSAERPKGSFSTLEIQRTEQGDSAMYLCASSFLGGTDTQYFGPGTRLTVL.

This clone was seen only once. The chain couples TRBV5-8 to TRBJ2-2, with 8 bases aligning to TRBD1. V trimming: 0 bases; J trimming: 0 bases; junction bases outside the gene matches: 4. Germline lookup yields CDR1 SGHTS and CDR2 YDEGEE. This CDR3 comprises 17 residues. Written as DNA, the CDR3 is TGTGCCAGCAGCTTGGCAAGGGACAGGACGAACACCGGGGAGCTGTTTTTT. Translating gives CASSLARDRTNTGELFF.